These T cell receptor beta chains were read from a single sample in a study of follicular helper T cells after annual influenza vaccination. The data were produced by immunoSEQ multiplex PCR, yet TCRdb's version contains in-frame clones alone and is incomplete. The sample lists over 12,000 clones, 84% occurring once. This specimen was CXCR5- memory CD4+ T cells sorted from blood, taken on the day of influenza vaccination. These receptor sequences come from an adult who received the influenza vaccine. CDR3s include the opening cysteine and the closing phenylalanine or tryptophan. D genes are given only for firm matches. Rows may omit the clone size; those that give it use once, few, many or a size class.

TGTGCCAGCAGCTTAAGGGTCAGGAACACTGAAGCTTTCTTT CASSLRVRNTEAFF TRBV9 - - 14 TRBJ1-1
TGTGCCAGCAGTGAAATCGTAGGAAAATACAATGAGCAGTTCTTC CASSEIVGKYNEQFF TRBV2 - - 15 TRBJ2-1
TGTGCCAGCCGGGGGACAGGGGGCCGGGCCGGGGAGCTGTTTTTT CASRGTGGRAGELFF TRBV2 TRBD1 - 15 TRBJ2-2
TGTGCCAGCAGCCCAAGGTGGCGGGGTAGCGGGGGGGCCGGCACAGATACGCAGTATTTT CASSPRWRGSGGAGTDTQYF TRBV11-3 TRBD2 once 20 TRBJ2-3
TGTGCCAGCAGTGAAGGGGGACTAGCGGCTTCTAGGGAGCAGTTCTTC CASSEGGLAASREQFF TRBV2 TRBD2 - 16 TRBJ2-1
TGTGCCAGCTCACCGGCCGCGACAGTCCAGCTGTCTAGTGGCTACACCTTC CASSPAATVQLSSGYTF TRBV18 - - 17 TRBJ1-2
TGCGCCAGCAGGGGGACGCCCGGAACGAACACCGGGGAGCTGTTTTTT CASRGTPGTNTGELFF TRBV5-1 - - 16 TRBJ2-2
TGTGCCAGCAGTTTAGCTAGCGGTCAAAATGAGCAGTTCTTC CASSLASGQNEQFF TRBV25-1 TRBD2 - 14 TRBJ2-1
TGTGCCAGCAGCCTGACTAGCGGGGGATCCTACGAGCAGTACTTC CASSLTSGGSYEQYF TRBV11-2 TRBD2 - 15 TRBJ2-7
TGCGCCAGCAGTGACCCGAGCGGGGGGGCCGCAGATACGCAGTATTTT CASSDPSGGAADTQYF TRBV10-1 TRBD2 - 16 TRBJ2-3
TGCGCCAGCAGCGTGGCGGGGGGCCCTGGTGATGAGCAGTTCTTC CASSVAGGPGDEQFF TRBV5-1 TRBD2 - 15 TRBJ2-1
TGCGCCAGCAGTGAGGCGGGAGCGGGGAACAAAGCCTACGAGCAGTACTTC CASSEAGAGNKAYEQYF TRBV10-1 TRBD2 - 17 TRBJ2-7
TGTGCCAGCAGTGCCCGGTTAGTCGGGGATCAGCCCCAGCATTTT CASSARLVGDQPQHF TRBV2 - few 15 TRBJ1-5
TGTGCCAGCTCGCTGACAGACAGAGTGTCCACTGAAGCTTTCTTT CASSLTDRVSTEAFF TRBV7-6 - - 15 TRBJ1-1